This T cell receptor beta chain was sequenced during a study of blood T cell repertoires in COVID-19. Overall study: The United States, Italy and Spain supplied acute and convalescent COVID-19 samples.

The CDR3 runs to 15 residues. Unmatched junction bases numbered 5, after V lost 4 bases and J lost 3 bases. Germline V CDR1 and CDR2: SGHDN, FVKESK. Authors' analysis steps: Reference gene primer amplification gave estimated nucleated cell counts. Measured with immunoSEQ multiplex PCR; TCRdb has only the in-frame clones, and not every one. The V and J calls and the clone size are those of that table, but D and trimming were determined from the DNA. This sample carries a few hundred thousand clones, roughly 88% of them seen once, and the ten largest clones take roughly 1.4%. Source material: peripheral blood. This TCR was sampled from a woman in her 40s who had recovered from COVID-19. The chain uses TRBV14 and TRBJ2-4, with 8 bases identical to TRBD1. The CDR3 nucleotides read TGTGCCAGCAGCCGACAAACAGGGGGCAAAAACATTCAGTACTTC. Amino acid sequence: CASSRQTGGKNIQYF.